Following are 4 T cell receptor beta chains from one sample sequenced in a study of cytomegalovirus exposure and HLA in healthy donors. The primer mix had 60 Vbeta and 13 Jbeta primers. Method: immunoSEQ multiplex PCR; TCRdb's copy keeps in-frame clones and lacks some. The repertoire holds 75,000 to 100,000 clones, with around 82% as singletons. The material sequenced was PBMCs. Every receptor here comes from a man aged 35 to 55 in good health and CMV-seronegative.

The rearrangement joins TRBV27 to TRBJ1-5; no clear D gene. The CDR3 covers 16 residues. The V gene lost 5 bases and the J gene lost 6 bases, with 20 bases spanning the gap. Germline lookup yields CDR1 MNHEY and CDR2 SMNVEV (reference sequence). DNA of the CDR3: TGTGCCAGCAGTCCCTCGACACGTCGGTTAAGTCAGCCCCAGCATTTT. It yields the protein CASSPSTRRLSQPQHF.

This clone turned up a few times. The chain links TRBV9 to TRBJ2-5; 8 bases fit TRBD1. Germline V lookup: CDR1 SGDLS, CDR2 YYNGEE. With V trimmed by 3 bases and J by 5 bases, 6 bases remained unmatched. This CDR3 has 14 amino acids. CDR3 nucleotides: TGTGCCAGCAGCGAAGGAGACAGGGGTGAGACCCAGTACTTC. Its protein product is CASSEGDRGETQYF.

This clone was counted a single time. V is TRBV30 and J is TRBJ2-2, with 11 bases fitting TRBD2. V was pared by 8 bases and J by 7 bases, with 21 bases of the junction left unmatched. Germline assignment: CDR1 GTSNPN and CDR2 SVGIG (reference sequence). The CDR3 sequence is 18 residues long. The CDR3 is CATSRTSGWGSFSGELFF. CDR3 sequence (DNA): TGTGCCACTAGCCGGACTAGCGGGTGGGGGAGTTTTAGCGGGGAGCTGTTTTTT.

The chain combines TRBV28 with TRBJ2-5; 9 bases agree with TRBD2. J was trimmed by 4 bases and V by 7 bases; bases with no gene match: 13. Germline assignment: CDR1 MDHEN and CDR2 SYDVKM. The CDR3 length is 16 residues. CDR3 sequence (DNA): TGTGCCAGCAATCCCAGCGGGAGGCCCCAGGGAGAGACCCAGTACTTC. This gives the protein CASNPSGRPQGETQYF.